This TCR beta chain came from a study of blood T cell repertoires in COVID-19 (dated by TCRdb to between 2020 and 2021). Looking at the study overall: Collaborator samples came from the United States, Italy and Spain and covered acute and convalescent phases of COVID-19. The material from the prospective study consisted of cDNA or gDNA derived from T cells, B-cell-depleted T cells, or PBMCs. Subjects who had been exposed to COVID-19, were actively infected with it, or had recovered from it provided the deeply sampled blood TCRbeta repertoires that made up the dataset. The repertoires were made available in a free public database intended to serve as a resource for research on the immune response to SARS-CoV-2. The samples were drawn from the first 160 participants of the ongoing ImmuneRACE study and from some 1,300 subjects provided by 6 global collaborators. A de-identified subject ID, COVID-19 status, age in years and sex were almost always included in the sample metadata. Where HLA class I and class II types were available, the types were taken from metadata supplied by the sample provider, not from assay-based typing.

From a lookup of the germline V gene, CDR1 and CDR2 are SGHVS and FQNEAQ. Measured from the cysteine to the phenylalanine, the CDR3 is 14 residues long. CDR3 DNA is the only sequence kept; it has 42 bases, read in frame from the first base. V is reduced by 1 base and J by 4 bases, leaving a spacing of 8 bases between them. What the research found in general, with its limitations: The quantity of clinical and demographic metadata differed by source and by participant and was supplied without curation.

Enrolling through a virtual design, the prospective study's participants ranged in age from roughly 18 to 90 years and lived across roughly 24 United States geographic areas. In the prospective study, participants were assigned to cohorts based on the clinical history participants reported in a screening survey and a study questionnaire. Recovered participants in ImmuneRACE Cohort 3 were defined as having two consecutive negative NP/OP PCR tests, clearance from a healthcare professional, or resolution of symptoms. In the prospective study, mobile phlebotomists collected whole blood, serum and a nasopharyngeal or oropharyngeal swab from each participant. Participants in the prospective study had the option to provide additional blood draws and questionnaires over a roughly two-month period. Blood samples from the prospective study were shipped frozen or at room temperature prior to DNA extraction.

Turning to this clone: No antigen is known for it. The input lacks base qualities; no much larger clone sits a single base away.

TCRbeta CDR3 regions were amplified from genomic DNA by means of the immunoSEQ Assay, a bias-controlled multiplex PCR. In the source study's methods: The number of nucleated cells in each sample was estimated from the amplification of reference gene primers within the assay. To quantify the absolute abundance of each unique TCRbeta CDR3 rearrangement, sequence reads were collapsed and filtered. For each sample, productive Simpson clonality was calculated by taking the square root of Simpson's diversity index across productive rearrangements. TCRdb retrieved this table from immuneACCESS and kept in-frame rearrangements only. Not all clones are present; in checked studies, unresolved V genes account for under half, and no reason is known for the remainder. The DNA was the basis for D and trimming; V, J and clone size are from that table. The sample includes approximately 320,000 clones, with around 90% observed a single time. 2.6% of the sample is taken by the ten largest.

This receptor was obtained from a man between 60 and 75 years old who had recovered from COVID-19. Sequenced sample: PBMCs or T cells enriched from blood (not recorded which). The chain employs TRBV7-8 and TRBJ1-5; the D gene is not confidently resolved. The DNA sequence reads TGTGCCAGCAGCTTAGTGACATTAAATCAGCCCCAGCATTTT. Its protein is CASSLVTLNQPQHF.